Presented here are 20 T cell receptor beta chains from one specimen sequenced in a study of T cells in Graves' hyperthyroidism and ophthalmopathy. Researchers amplified the TCR beta CDR3 regions from RNA transcripts. The study used the HTBI primer set for a first-round RT-PCR of the TCR CDR3. TCRdb redid the calling of the multiplex PCR reads with MiXCR, one entry per CDR3 protein. The sample holds around 800,000 distinct CDR3 sequences, over 35% seen once. The sample taken for sequencing was blood. These receptors were collected from a man younger than 30 with Graves' hyperthyroidism.

This clonotype showed up many times. This sequence joins TRBV9 and TRBJ2-7, with 8 bases lining up with TRBD1. V lost 4 bases to trimming and J lost 6 bases; unmatched junction nucleotides: 9. Per germline, CDR1 SGDLS and CDR2 YYNGEE. There are 14 residues in the CDR3. As DNA, the CDR3 is TGTGCCAGCAGCTCGGGACAGGCCTCCAGCGAGCAGTACTTC. This translates into CASSSGQASSEQYF. The variable domain in full, with the rest retrieved from reference TRBV9 and TRBJ2-7, is DSGVTQTPKHLITATGQRVTLRCSPRSGDLSVYWYQQSLDQGLQFLIQYYNGEERAKGNILERFSAQQFPDLHSELNLSSLELGDSALYFCASSSGQASSEQYFGPGTRLTVT.

The V and J genes are TRBV6-1 and TRBJ2-5; 8 positions agree with TRBD1. Germline loops: CDR1 MNHNS, CDR2 SASEGT. V shed 6 bases and J 5 bases; nucleotides not matched to a gene: 14. This CDR3 has 16 amino acids. CDR3 sequence (DNA): TGTGCCAGCAGAACCCCGACAGGGGACCTAGGGGAGACCCAGTACTTC. Translation: CASRTPTGDLGETQYF.

This clonotype was counted ten times or more. This rearrangement joins TRBV9 to TRBJ1-5; the D gene is possibly TRBD1 (6 bases). The CDR3 runs to 15 residues. CDR1 and CDR2 from the germline V gene are SGDLS and YYNGEE. Trimming cost V 3 bases and J 5 bases, with 15 bases left between them. CDR3 loop: CASSASQGRDQPQHF. The DNA for the CDR3 is TGTGCCAGCAGCGCGTCACAGGGAAGGGATCAGCCCCAGCATTTT.

The rearrangement links TRBV10-3 to TRBJ2-5; TRBD2 aligns across 8 bases. CDR3 size: 15 residues. Germline V CDR1 and CDR2: ENHRY, SYGVKD. V lost 3 bases, J lost 4 bases, and 7 bases stayed unmatched. The CDR3 DNA follows: TGTGCCATCAGTGACAGCGGGGGACCGGTAGAGACCCAGTACTTC. It translates to CAISDSGGPVETQYF.

Details on this clonotype: One base away lies a much larger clone, so this may be a sequencing read error. The chain is built from TRBV19 and TRBJ2-5, with 7 bases that match TRBD1. CDR1 LNHDA and CDR2 SQIVND come from the germline V gene (reference sequence). The CDR3 length is 13 residues. CDR3 residues: CAGSSNRGETQYF. The CDR3 nucleotides are TGTGCCGGTAGTAGCAACAGGGGAGAGACCCAGTACTTC.

This chain links TRBV10-3 with TRBJ1-2, with D tentatively TRBD1 (5 bases). The V and J ends lost 5 bases and 8 bases respectively, with 15 bases between them. This CDR3 contains 13 residues. CDR1 is ENHRY and CDR2 is SYGVKD in the germline V gene. The chain's CDR3 is CAISSSFRGGYTF. CDR3 nucleotide sequence: TGTGCCATCAGTTCGTCCTTCCGGGGCGGCTACACCTTC.

The J gene is TRBJ2-5, the V gene TRBV12-3 or TRBV12-4; D remains ambiguous. This CDR3 spans 11 amino acids. CDR3 DNA: TGTGCTAGTGCCCTTGATGGGACCCAGTACTTC. Amino acids: CASALDGTQYF.

There are a few counts of this clonotype. The CDR3 here is CSAYMGRRWEQYF. CDR3 bases: TGCAGTGCTTATATGGGACGCCGGTGGGAGCAGTACTTC. The chain is built from TRBV20-1 and TRBJ2-7; D is tentatively TRBD1 or TRBD2 (5 bases each). Germline assignment: CDR1 DFQATT and CDR2 SNEGSKA (reference sequence). The length of the CDR3 is 13 residues. The ends were cut back, 5 bases at V and 7 bases at J, with 18 bases in the middle.

The chain joins TRBV20-1 to TRBJ2-2; D gene unclear. Deletions cut 2 bases from V and 3 bases from J, with 7 bases between. The CDR3 is 13 residues long. Germline V gene data show CDR1 as DFQATT and CDR2 as SNEGSKA (reference sequence). The CDR3 DNA reads as TGCAGTGCTAGACAGCAGCACACCGGGGAGCTGTTTTTT. Its protein is CSARQQHTGELFF.

The J gene is TRBJ2-7, the V gene TRBV20-1, with D hard to call. Looked up from germline, CDR1 is DFQATT and CDR2 is SNEGSKA (reference sequence). Trimming pared 3 bases from V and 5 bases from J, leaving 17 bases between. The CDR3 is 14 amino acids. The CDR3 DNA reads as TGCAGTGCTAGTTCCTACACGGGCCAGGACGAGCAGTACTTC. This encodes CSASSYTGQDEQYF.

A note on this clonotype: Being one base from a much bigger clone, this may be a read error. V is TRBV9 and J is TRBJ2-5, with 10 bases that match TRBD2. CDR3 length: 14 residues. CDR1 is SGDLS and CDR2 is YYNGEE in the germline V gene. CDR3 in amino acids: CASSVSGGEETRYF. The CDR3 nucleotides are TGTGCCAGCAGCGTCAGCGGGGGGGAAGAGACCCGGTACTTC.

About this clonotype itself: This may arise from a read error, as a much more abundant clone is one base away. This chain links TRBV19 with TRBJ2-2, with a weak D call TRBD1 (6 bases). Germline V gene lookup returns CDR1 LNHDA and CDR2 SQIVND (reference sequence). This CDR3 has 13 amino acids. The V end lost 10 bases, the J end lost 7 bases, and 16 bases lay between the germline ends. The CDR3 sequence: CATEDSDDGELFF. CDR3 in DNA: TGTGCCACCGAGGACAGCGATGACGGGGAGCTGTTTTTT.

The V call is TRBV5-6, the J call TRBJ1-2, with D perhaps TRBD1 (6 bases). CDR3 length: 14 residues. Trimming removed 5 bases from V and 4 bases from J, with 15 bases in between. Germline V gives CDR1 SGHDT, CDR2 YYEEEE. The CDR3 DNA sequence: TGTGCCAGCAGGTTACGGGACACCTTCTATGGCTACACCTTC. Protein product: CASRLRDTFYGYTF.

This clonotype has a handful of counts. The chain couples TRBV7-2 to TRBJ2-2; TRBD1 agrees at 9 bases. V gave up 2 bases and J gave up 4 bases; unmatched junction bases: 5. The CDR3 contains 16 residues. Germline V gene lookup returns CDR1 SGHTA and CDR2 FQGNSA. CDR3 bases: TGTGCCAGCAGCTTACTGGGACAGGGTGGCACCGGGGAGCTGTTTTTT. Its protein is CASSLLGQGGTGELFF.

This clonotype was counted many times. The chain carries TRBV15 and TRBJ2-7; no reliable D call. V lost 5 bases and J lost 3, with 8 bases in between. The CDR3 consists of 12 residues. CDR1 is LNHNV, CDR2 YYDKDF, per germline (reference sequence). CDR3 sequence reads: CATSQNIYEQYF. In DNA, the CDR3 is TGTGCCACCAGCCAAAACATCTACGAGCAGTACTTC.

This clonotype was counted many times. The chain uses TRBV7-2 and TRBJ2-7; tentative D call: TRBD2 (5 bases). V was shortened by 5 bases and J by 0 bases, with 11 bases between the two germline ends. CDR3 length: 14 amino acids. CDR1 and CDR2 from the germline V gene are SGHTA and FQGNSA. CDR3 residues: CASSPGDLSYEQYF. CDR3 nucleotides: TGTGCCAGCAGCCCCGGGGATCTCTCCTACGAGCAGTACTTC.

Points on this clonotype: At one boundary the junction diverges from the germline segment, which might be a read error. CDR3 protein: CASSQGGGLFF. CDR3 nucleotides: TGTGCCAGCAGCCAAGGGGGGGGGCTGTTTTTT. The chain links TRBV7-2 to TRBJ2-2; D is possibly TRBD2 (7 bases). CDR1 is SGHTA, CDR2 FQGNSA, per germline. The CDR3 is made up of 11 amino acids.

This clonotype was counted a few times. The chain couples TRBV7-9 to TRBJ1-1; 7 nucleotides match TRBD1. CDR1 is SEHNR and CDR2 is FQNEAQ in the germline V gene (reference sequence). CDR3 size: 14 residues. V gave up 6 bases and J gave up 1 base; unmatched junction bases: 5. CDR3 in amino acids: CASRSTGPNTEAFF. CDR3 nucleotides: TGTGCCAGCAGGTCGACAGGGCCGAACACTGAAGCTTTCTTT. Full variable domain (missing parts from reference TRBV7-9 and TRBJ1-1): DTGVSQNPRHKITKRGQNVTFRCDPISEHNRLYWYRQTLGQGPEFLTYFQNEAQLEKSRLLSDRFSAERPKGSFSTLEIQRTEQGDSAMYLCASRSTGPNTEAFFGQGTRLTVV.

CDR3 loop: CASSEWGESTEAFF. As DNA, the CDR3 is TGTGCCAGCAGTGAATGGGGGGAAAGCACTGAAGCTTTCTTT. This chain uses TRBV2 with TRBJ1-1; D may be TRBD1 (5 bases). The CDR3 is 14 residues long. Trimming removed 2 bases from V and 4 bases from J, with 11 bases in between. The germline V gene encodes CDR1 SNHLY and CDR2 FYNNEI.

This clonotype was counted only a few times. CDR3 bases: TGTGCCAGCGGAGCAGTAGGGAACACTGAAGCTTTCTTT. Its protein is CASGAVGNTEAFF. The chain employs TRBV6-1 and TRBJ1-1; D is unresolved. The V gene lost 8 bases and the J gene lost 1 base, with 11 bases spanning the gap. CDR1 is MNHNS, CDR2 SASEGT, per germline. The CDR3 contains 13 residues.